The 14 T cell receptor beta chains below all came from one sample that was sequenced in a study of T cells in women clearing cervical HPV infection. Generated by immunoSEQ multiplex PCR, the TCRdb table keeps only in-frame clones and is missing some. The record lists 25,000 or so clones, of which the ten most abundant hold over 8%. The sequenced sample consisted of blood buffy coat. These receptor sequences come from a woman aged 18 to 69 with a cervical HPV16 infection that either progressed to CIN3+ or cleared (not recorded which).

A word on this clone: The read terminates 3 residues before the CDR3 end, so the remaining end is supplied by the germline J gene. The chain recombines TRBV4-1 with TRBJ1-4; D ambiguous. V lost 1 base and J 4 bases, leaving 10 bases between the germline ends. Germline V gene data show CDR1 as MGHRA and CDR2 as YSYEKL. The CDR3 sequence is 15 residues long. CDR3 loop: CASSQVRTLNEKLFF. The DNA read from the CDR3 is TGCGCCAGCAGCCAAGTCAGGACTCTTAATGAAAAA.

A word on this clone: With the read ending 3 residues before the CDR3 end, the germline J gene is used to fill in that end. The chain employs TRBV20-1 and TRBJ2-7; D is possibly TRBD1 or TRBD2 (5 bases each). Trimming stripped 6 bases from V and 3 bases from J, with 27 bases between. CDR3 length: 17 residues. Germline V gives CDR1 DFQATT, CDR2 SNEGSKA (reference sequence). The sequenced CDR3 bases are TGCAGTGCAGGGAGTCGGCTTTCCGCAGGGCCCCTCTACGAG. Encoded protein: CSAGSRLSAGPLYE. The full CDR3 is CSAGSRLSAGPLYEQYF.

Concerning this clone itself: The read halts 3 residues ahead of the CDR3 end, with the missing end drawn from the germline J gene. V gene TRBV4-1 combines with J gene TRBJ1-1; 7 positions agree with TRBD1. Germline assignment: CDR1 MGHRA and CDR2 YSYEKL. CDR3 length: 16 amino acids. V trimming: 7 bases; J trimming: 3 bases; junction bases outside the gene matches: 14. The CDR3 sequence is CASTLRRGRGDTEAFF. CDR3 bases read: TGCGCCAGCACTCTAAGACGGGGCAGGGGGGACACTGAA.

About this clone itself: The read halts 3 residues ahead of the CDR3 end, with the missing end drawn from the germline J gene. The genes are TRBV30 and TRBJ1-1; D is undetermined. The CDR3 is made up of 13 amino acids. Trimming took 0 bases from V and 1 from J, leaving 6 bases between them. CDR1 and CDR2 (germline): GTSNPN, SVGIG (reference sequence). The CDR3 loop reads CAWSVPGNTEAFF. The part of the CDR3 DNA that was read is TGTGCCTGGAGTGTACCGGGGAACACTGAA.

A note on this clone: The CDR3 end is not reached by the read, which stops 3 residues before it; the germline J gene fills it in. The rearrangement joins TRBV7-2 to TRBJ2-7; maybe TRBD2 (5 bases). Germline CDR1 is SGHTA and CDR2 is FQGNSA. This CDR3 is 14 amino acids long. Trimming left V 3 bases short and J 2 bases short, with 11 bases between. The chain's CDR3 is CASSLASRTYEQYF. CDR3 DNA, as far as it was read: TGTGCCAGCAGCTTGGCTAGCAGAACCTACGAG.

Concerning this clone itself: The read falls 3 residues short of the CDR3 end, and the missing part is taken from the germline J gene. J is TRBJ1-1 and V is TRBV7-2; D possibly corresponds to TRBD1 (5 bases). There are 14 residues in the CDR3. With 5 bases removed from V and 3 bases from J, the gap between germline ends came to 13 bases. Germline-derived CDR1 and CDR2 are SGHTA and FQGNSA. CDR3 bases read: TGTGCCAGCAGCCCCCACGGGGGGTACACTGAA. It is translated as CASSPHGGYTE. The whole CDR3 region reads CASSPHGGYTEAFF.

Remarks on this clone: Coverage ceases 3 residues before the CDR3 finishes, and the germline J gene fills in the end. V is TRBV20-1 and J is TRBJ2-1; no firm D call. Looked up from germline, CDR1 is DFQATT and CDR2 is SNEGSKA (reference sequence). There are 14 residues in the CDR3. Between the trimmed V and J ends, which lost 6 bases and 5 bases, there was a span of 17 bases. CDR3 bases read: TGCAGTGCGGATGCGGTAAGCTCTCACAATGAG. Translated, it gives CSADAVSSHNE. The full CDR3 reads CSADAVSSHNEQFF.

About this clone: The read terminates 3 residues before the CDR3 end, so the remaining end is supplied by the germline J gene. V usage is TRBV30 and J usage is TRBJ2-7, with 8 bases fitting TRBD1. The CDR3 is made up of 17 amino acids. CDR1 and CDR2 (germline): GTSNPN, SVGIG (reference sequence). Trimming cost V 3 bases and J 2 bases; bases outside gene matches: 15. CDR3 region: CAWSYRGWGALPYEQYF. Partial CDR3 DNA: TGTGCCTGGAGCTACAGGGGGTGGGGGGCCCTTCCCTACGAG.

Details on this clone: The read comes to an end 3 residues before the CDR3 does, leaving the germline J gene to fill in the end. The rearrangement uses TRBV19 and TRBJ1-1, with 7 bases aligning to TRBD1. This CDR3 comprises 18 residues. J gave up 0 bases and V 5 bases, and 15 bases lay outside the gene matches. CDR1 LNHDA and CDR2 SQIVND come from the germline V gene (reference sequence). The DNA read from the CDR3 is TGTGCCAGTAGTCTGGAGAGGGGGCAGGGCCTTCTGAACACTGAA. Translating gives CASSLERGQGLLNTE. The full CDR3 is CASSLERGQGLLNTEAFF.

Its frequency marks this clone as medium-sized. The read ends 3 residues shy of where the CDR3 ends; the end is completed using the germline J gene. The V gene is TRBV19, the J gene TRBJ1-2; D is ambiguous. Trimming cost V 7 bases and J 6 bases, with 15 bases left between them. The CDR3 covers 13 residues. Germline values: CDR1 LNHDA, CDR2 SQIVND (reference sequence). The CDR3 loop reads CASTPVPGNGYTF. The sequenced CDR3 bases are TGTGCCAGTACCCCCGTTCCAGGCAATGGC.

About this clone itself: A junction end diverges from the germline sequence, so it may reflect a read error. The observed sequence ends 3 residues before the CDR3 terminus, with the missing tail filled in from the germline J gene. The chain has TRBV7-7 and TRBJ2-2; D remains unclear. The V gene's germline CDR1 is SSHAT and CDR2 FNYEAQ (reference sequence). This CDR3 spans 12 amino acids. The CDR3 loop reads CASSPGTGELFF. CDR3 DNA, as far as it was read: TGTGCTAGCAGCCCCGGGACCGGGGAG.

Concerning this clone: With the read ending 3 residues before the CDR3 end, the germline J gene is used to fill in that end. The chain recombines TRBV30 with TRBJ1-6, with 10 bases lining up with TRBD1. With V trimmed by 5 bases and J by 9 bases, 7 bases remained unmatched. This CDR3 has 14 residues. Germline loops: CDR1 GTSNPN, CDR2 SVGIG (reference sequence). The CDR3 is CAWGIGTGVSPLHF. Partial CDR3 DNA: TGTGCCTGGGGGATCGGGACAGGGGTTTCACCC. Filled out from reference TRBV30 and TRBJ1-6, the complete variable domain reads SQTIHQWPATLVQPVGSPLSLECTVEGTSNPNLYWYRQAAGRGLQLLFYSVGIGQISSEVPQNLSASRPQDRQFILSSKKLLLSDSGFYLCAWGIGTGVSPLHFGNGTRLTVT.

On this clone: Read data end 3 residues before the CDR3 end; the end is taken from the germline J gene. The rearrangement links TRBV19 to TRBJ1-1, with D unresolved. V was clipped by 6 bases and J by 7 bases, with 12 bases between them. CDR1 LNHDA and CDR2 SQIVND come from the germline V gene (reference sequence). The CDR3 sequence is 12 residues long. The CDR3 spells CASRFQSGEAFF. CDR3 DNA, as far as it was read: TGTGCCAGTAGGTTTCAGAGTGGTGAA.

The part of the CDR3 DNA that was read is TGTGCCAGCTCCAAACAAGGGACTAGCGGATACGAC. Amino acids: CASSKQGTSGYD. The entire CDR3 is CASSKQGTSGYDYTF. V usage is TRBV18 and J usage is TRBJ1-2; D might be TRBD1 (5 bases). The read terminates 3 residues before the CDR3 end, so the remaining end is supplied by the germline J gene. Germline V gives CDR1 KGHSH, CDR2 LQKENI. CDR3 size: 15 residues.